This T cell receptor (beta chain) was retrieved from a study of T cells after posttransplantation cyclophosphamide. Study outcomes and limitations: Tissue-infiltrating T cells from skin or gut overlapped little with blood T cells. Donor-recipient repertoire similarity was low at 1-2 months, rising over year one. TRB clonality was highly associated with recipient CMV seropositivity and reactivation.

Sequencing was performed with immunoSEQ multiplex PCR; in TCRdb, only in-frame clones are kept and a portion is missing. The sample carries under 50,000 clones, roughly 91% recorded once. A marrow graft followed busulfan-fludarabine conditioning, with cyclophosphamide on days +3 and +4. With regard to this clone: Its antigen remains unknown.

The CDR3 loop spans 14 amino acids. The V end was cut by 6 bases, the J end by 0 bases, with 10 bases between. Germline V CDR1 and CDR2: SGHRS, YFSETQ. Sample: PBMCs, taken 62 days after allogeneic stem cell transplant with posttransplant cyclophosphamide. The receptor was derived from a male patient in his sixties who received an allogeneic stem cell transplant from a related donor and was CMV-positive. Part of the T cells may come from the graft donor. V usage is TRBV5-1 and J usage is TRBJ1-3; D gene uncertain. This CDR3 is CASTPGNSGNTIYF. CDR3 bases: TGCGCCAGCACTCCGGGGAACTCTGGAAACACCATATATTTT. Filled out from reference TRBV5-1 and TRBJ1-3, the complete variable domain reads KAGVTQTPRYLIKTRGQQVTLSCSPISGHRSVSWYQQTPGQGLQFLFEYFSETQRNKGNFPGRFSGRQFSNSRSEMNVSTLELGDSALYLCASTPGNSGNTIYFGEGSWLTVV.